This T cell receptor beta chain was retrieved from a study of post-analysis software for immune sequencing data. Notes on the study in general: Versus controls, multiple sclerosis patients showed significantly lower diversity (normalized Chao1). In patients, TRBV5-6, TRBV5-1 and TRBV20-1 belonged to five TRBV segments found more frequently than in controls.

Of note for this clonotype: The target antigen is unknown. Germline is not matched at one junction end, which may reflect a read error.

This CDR3 is built from 15 residues. The germline CDR1 and CDR2 sequences are SGHTA and FQGNSA. Unique molecular identifiers were built into the TCR beta cDNA libraries. There were about 0.85 to 11 million T cells, and roughly 0.5 million cDNA molecules came from them. TCRdb independently ran MiXCR on the PCR reads; one entry per CDR3 protein. The table lists hundreds of thousands of distinct CDR3 sequences, roughly 45% of them singletons. The clonotype was recovered from a girl aged 10 to 17 with multiple sclerosis. The sequenced material came from blood. The J gene is TRBJ2-7, the V gene TRBV7-2, with TRBD1 as a possible D gene (5 bases). The CDR3 sequence is CACSPERTPYYEQYF. CDR3 nucleotides: TGTGCCTGCAGCCCAGAACGGACACCTTACTACGAGCAGTACTTC.